This TCR beta chain was sequenced in a study of early T cells in non-severe SARS-CoV-2 infection. This clonotype was found many times. J gave up 8 bases and V 4 bases, and 8 bases lay outside the gene matches. There are 13 residues in the CDR3. Germline CDR1 and CDR2: SQVTM and ANQGSEA. TCRdb called the 5' RACE reads again in MiXCR, with one record for every CDR3 protein. In the table there are approximately 35,000 distinct CDR3 sequences, 5.7% of which are singletons. Sequenced: whole blood. The TCR was taken from an adult who was a healthcare worker with PCR-confirmed SARS-CoV-2 infection or an uninfected control (not recorded which). The gene calls are TRBV29-1 and TRBJ2-1; TRBD2 matches 7 bases. The CDR3 DNA follows: TGCAGCGTTGGTCGGCGGGAGATAGATGAGCAGTTCTTC. The encoded protein is CSVGRREIDEQFF.